A selection of T cell receptor beta chains follows, all from one sample in a study of T cells in Graves' hyperthyroidism and ophthalmopathy. TCRdb fed the multiplex PCR reads into MiXCR, producing one record per CDR3 protein. This table holds 600,000 or so distinct CDR3 sequences, 15% to 20% found once. Sequenced sample: blood. The source is a woman aged 25 to 45 with Graves' hyperthyroidism. Both conserved end residues are part of each CDR3. The D gene is left open where the match is weak. Size is omitted from some rows. Given values are once, few, many or a class for expanded clones.

>few|TRBJ1-1|TRBV9|20|TRBD1
TGTGCCAGCAGCGTAGCCCCGCGACAGGGGGGGTCCCTGAGGAACACTGAAGCTTTCTTT
CASSVAPRQGGSLRNTEAFF
>many|TRBJ2-7|TRBV7-2|16|TRBD2
TGTGCCAGCAGCAACCGAGGCGGGACTAGCTCCTACGAGCAGTACTTC
CASSNRGGTSSYEQYF
>NA|TRBJ1-1|TRBV7-9|14|TRBD1
TGTGCCAGCAGCTCAAGGACAGGCGTTACTGAAGCTTTCTTT
CASSSRTGVTEAFF
>NA|TRBJ2-1|TRBV11-3|16|TRBD2
TGTGCCAGCAGCCTCTCCGGGACTAGTGGTCTTCATGAGCAGTTCTTC
CASSLSGTSGLHEQFF
>NA|TRBJ2-3|TRBV5-6|15|NA
TGTGCCAGCAGCTGGGACTCCCACGGGGGTGATACGCAGTATTTT
CASSWDSHGGDTQYF
>NA|TRBJ2-1|TRBV6-5|16|TRBD2
TGTGCCAGCAGTTTCACTAGCGGGAGGGCCGCGTATGAGCAGTTCTTC
CASSFTSGRAAYEQFF
>NA|TRBJ1-1|TRBV6-1|14|NA
TGTGCCAGCAGTTCGGACACCCTCTTTACTGAAGCTTTCTTT
CASSSDTLFTEAFF
>NA|TRBJ2-7|TRBV7-2|15|TRBD2
TGTGCCAGCAGCTTTATACTAGCGGGAGCCCGGGAGCAGTACTTC
CASSFILAGAREQYF
>many|TRBJ1-1|TRBV30|13|NA
TGTGCCTGGAGTAATGGTATGAACACTGAAGCTTTCTTT
CAWSNGMNTEAFF
>few|TRBJ2-5|TRBV6-1|17|NA
TGTGCCAGCAGTGAAGCGGAACAGGGATTCCCACAAGAGACCCAGTACTTC
CASSEAEQGFPQETQYF
>many|TRBJ2-7|TRBV28|14|TRBD1
TGTGCCAGCAGCCGCTGGACAGGGAGCGGCGAGCAGTACTTC
CASSRWTGSGEQYF
>few|TRBJ1-5|TRBV29-1|13|NA
TGCAGCGCTACGCTCGGGGGAGATCAGCCCCAGCATTTT
CSATLGGDQPQHF
>many|TRBJ2-5|TRBV29-1|14|NA
TGCAGCGTTGAAGATCTAGGAGGGGTAGAGACCCAGTACTTC
CSVEDLGGVETQYF
>few|TRBJ1-5|TRBV28|16|NA
TGTGCCAGCAGTATAAAAGGGTTAGTACGGAATCAGCCCCAGCATTTT
CASSIKGLVRNQPQHF
>few|TRBJ2-2|TRBV12-3/TRBV12-4|17|TRBD2
TGTGCCAGCAGCTCCGCGGGACTAGCGGGAGGAGCAGGGGAGCTGTTTTTT
CASSSAGLAGGAGELFF
>many|TRBJ2-5|TRBV11-3|16|TRBD2
TGTGCCAGCAGCTTTCAACTAGCGGGAGGAGTAAAGACCCAGTACTTC
CASSFQLAGGVKTQYF
>many|TRBJ2-2|TRBV5-1|15|NA
TGCGCCAGCAGCCAAAGACAGACGAATAGCGGGGAGCTGTTTTTT
CASSQRQTNSGELFF